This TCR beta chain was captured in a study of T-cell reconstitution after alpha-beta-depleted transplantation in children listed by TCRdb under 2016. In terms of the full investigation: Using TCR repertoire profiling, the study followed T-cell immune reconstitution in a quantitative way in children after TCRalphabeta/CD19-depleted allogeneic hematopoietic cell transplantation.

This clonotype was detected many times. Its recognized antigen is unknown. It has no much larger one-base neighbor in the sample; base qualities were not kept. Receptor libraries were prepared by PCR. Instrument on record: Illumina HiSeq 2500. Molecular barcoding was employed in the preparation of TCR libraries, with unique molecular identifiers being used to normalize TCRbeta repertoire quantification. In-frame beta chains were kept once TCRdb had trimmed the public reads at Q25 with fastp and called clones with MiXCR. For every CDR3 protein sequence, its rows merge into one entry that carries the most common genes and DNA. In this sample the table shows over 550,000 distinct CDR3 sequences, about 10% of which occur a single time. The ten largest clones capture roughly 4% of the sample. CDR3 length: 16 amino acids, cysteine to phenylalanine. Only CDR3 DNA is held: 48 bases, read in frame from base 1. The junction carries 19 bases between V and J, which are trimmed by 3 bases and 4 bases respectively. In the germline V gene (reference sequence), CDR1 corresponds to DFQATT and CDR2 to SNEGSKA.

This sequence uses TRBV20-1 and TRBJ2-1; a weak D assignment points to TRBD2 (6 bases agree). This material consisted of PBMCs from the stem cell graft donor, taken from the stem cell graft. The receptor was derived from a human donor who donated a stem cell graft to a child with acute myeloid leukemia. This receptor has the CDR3 CSASQGLGLKYNEQFF. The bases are TGCAGTGCTAGCCAGGGACTCGGCTTGAAGTACAATGAGCAGTTCTTC.